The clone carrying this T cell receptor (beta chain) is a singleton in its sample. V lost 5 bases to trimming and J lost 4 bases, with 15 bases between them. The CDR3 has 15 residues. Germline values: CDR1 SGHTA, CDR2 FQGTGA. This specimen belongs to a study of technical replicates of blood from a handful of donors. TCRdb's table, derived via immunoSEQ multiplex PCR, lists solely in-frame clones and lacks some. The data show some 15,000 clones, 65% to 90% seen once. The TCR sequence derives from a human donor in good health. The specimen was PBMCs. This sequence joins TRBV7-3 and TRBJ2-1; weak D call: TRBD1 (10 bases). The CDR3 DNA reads TGTGCCAGCAGCCTAGCGGGACAGGGGTACAATGAGCAGTTCTTC. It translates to CASSLAGQGYNEQFF.